The next 20 T cell receptor beta chains were all read from a single sample in a study of blood T cell repertoires in COVID-19. Sequencing was performed with immunoSEQ multiplex PCR; in TCRdb, only in-frame clones are kept and a portion is missing. The sample records 200,000 to 250,000 clones, 75% to 85% being singletons. The sequencing input was PBMCs or T cells enriched from blood (not recorded which). The receptors were gathered from a woman between 40 and 55 years old with acute COVID-19.

This chain links TRBV5-1 with TRBJ2-7, with 10 bases lining up with TRBD2. The CDR3 has 17 amino acids. The junction had 12 bases not matched to a gene; V was cut back by 2 bases and J by 4 bases. From germline, CDR1 is SGHRS and CDR2 YFSETQ. Here the CDR3 reads CASSFGRTSGAAYEQYF. The DNA of the CDR3 is TGCGCCAGCAGCTTCGGCCGCACTAGCGGGGCCGCATACGAGCAGTACTTC.

V and J are TRBV19 and TRBJ1-5; 9 nucleotides align to TRBD1. The CDR3 loop spans 14 amino acids. Per the germline V gene, CDR1 is LNHDA and CDR2 is SQIVND (reference sequence). The J segment lost 7 bases and the V segment lost 6 bases, leaving 7 bases of the junction unmatched. CDR3 sequence: CASRIQGAGQPQHF. Written as DNA, the CDR3 is TGTGCCAGTAGGATACAGGGGGCCGGGCAGCCCCAGCATTTT.

The chain couples TRBV6-1 to TRBJ2-4; TRBD1 is a possible D gene (5 bases). The CDR3 length is 11 residues. Trimming took 5 bases from V and 13 from J, leaving 12 bases between them. In germline, CDR1 is MNHNS, CDR2 SASEGT. The DNA of the CDR3 is TGTGCCAGCAGTTACCAGGGCGTCCAGTACTTC. Its translation is CASSYQGVQYF.

CDR3 in amino acids: CASSLGSYGYTF. The CDR3 DNA sequence: TGTGCCAGCAGTTTAGGTAGCTATGGCTACACCTTC. The chain is built from TRBV28 and TRBJ1-2; D uncertain. This CDR3 region has 12 residues. Germline-derived CDR1 and CDR2 are MDHEN and SYDVKM. V lost 2 bases and J 4 bases, leaving 5 bases between the germline ends.

The rearrangement joins TRBV24-1 to TRBJ2-1, with TRBD2 as a possible D gene (7 bases). V was cut by 4 bases and J by 12 bases, with 18 bases left in between. The CDR3 runs 14 residues. Germline lookup yields CDR1 KGHDR and CDR2 SFDVKD. This chain's CDR3 is CATSEQVRGGRQFF. The CDR3 region has the DNA TGTGCCACCAGTGAGCAAGTAAGGGGGGGTCGGCAGTTCTTC.

This sequence joins TRBV5-8 and TRBJ1-1; D is possibly TRBD1 (6 bases). Germline V lookup: CDR1 SGHTS, CDR2 YDEGEE. This CDR3 region has 14 residues. Trimming cost V 5 bases and J 6 bases, with 17 bases left between them. The chain's CDR3 is CASRRRGSVSEAFF. Here the CDR3 DNA reads TGTGCCAGCAGACGAAGGGGGAGTGTATCTGAAGCTTTCTTT. The entire variable domain, with the rest obtained from reference TRBV5-8 and TRBJ1-1, is as follows: EAGVTQSPTHLIKTRGQQATLRCSPISGHTSVYWYQQALGLGLQFLLWYDEGEERNRGNFPPRFSGRQFPNYSSELNVNALELEDSALYLCASRRRGSVSEAFFGQGTRLTVV.

This chain uses TRBV14 with TRBJ1-3; 11 bases align to TRBD1. This CDR3 spans 17 amino acids. Germline CDR1 reads SGHDN; CDR2 reads FVKESK. The V and J ends lost 4 bases and 7 bases, in that order; junction bases with no gene match: 12. CDR3 in amino acids: CASSPLEGQGVRNTIYF. CDR3 coding DNA: TGTGCCAGCAGCCCACTGGAGGGACAGGGGGTGCGGAACACCATATATTTT.

The genes are TRBV30 and TRBJ2-1; TRBD2 aligns across 12 bases. The length of the CDR3 is 16 residues. V was pared by 2 bases and J by 6 bases, with 8 bases of the junction left unmatched. CDR1 GTSNPN and CDR2 SVGIG come from the germline V gene (reference sequence). CDR3 loop: CAWSPKTSGRSNEQFF. CDR3 DNA: TGTGCCTGGAGTCCAAAGACTAGCGGGAGAAGCAATGAGCAGTTCTTC.

The chain combines TRBV11-2 with TRBJ1-1, with D unresolved. The germline CDR1 and CDR2 sequences are SGHAT and FQNNGV. The ends were cut back, 3 bases at V and 4 bases at J, with 9 bases in the middle. The CDR3 length is 13 residues. CDR3 loop: CASSFQRSTEAFF. CDR3 bases: TGTGCCAGCAGCTTTCAGAGGAGCACTGAAGCTTTCTTT. Filled out from reference TRBV11-2 and TRBJ1-1, the complete variable domain reads EAGVAQSPRYKIIEKRQSVAFWCNPISGHATLYWYQQILGQGPKLLIQFQNNGVVDDSQLPKDRFSAERLKGVDSTLKIQPAKLEDSAVYLCASSFQRSTEAFFGQGTRLTVV.

The chain links TRBV29-1 to TRBJ1-2; TRBD1 matches at 8 bases. The junction had 12 bases not matched to a gene; V was cut back by 5 bases and J by 7 bases. Germline V gene sequence: CDR1 SQVTM, CDR2 ANQGSEA. The CDR3 has 14 amino acids. CDR3 sequence (DNA): TGCAGCGTTAAGCCCGATGGACAGGGAAGTGGCTACACCTTC. Protein sequence: CSVKPDGQGSGYTF.

V gene TRBV12-3 or TRBV12-4 combines with J gene TRBJ2-5; D uncertain. Deletions cut 7 bases from V and 3 bases from J, with 6 bases between. The CDR3 has 11 residues. The CDR3 coding sequence is TGTGCCAGCACCCTTAAAGAGACCCAGTACTTC. Protein sequence: CASTLKETQYF.

The chain uses TRBV10-1 and TRBJ2-7; 8 nucleotides line up with TRBD1. Germline V lookup: CDR1 WNHNN, CDR2 SYGVQD (reference sequence). The V and J ends lost 6 bases and 5 bases, in that order; junction bases with no gene match: 9. This CDR3 region has 14 residues. For the CDR3, the DNA is TGCGCCAGCAGCGCGACAGGGGTAGTCCACGAGCAGTACTTC. This sequence encodes CASSATGVVHEQYF.

This clone was observed a handful of times. CDR3 region: CASSAQQGSTYEQYF. CDR3 DNA sequence: TGTGCCAGCAGCGCCCAACAGGGAAGTACCTACGAGCAGTACTTC. The chain employs TRBV9 and TRBJ2-7; the D gene is possibly TRBD1 (6 bases). The V and J ends lost 3 bases and 2 bases respectively, with 15 bases between them. The CDR3 is 15 amino acids. CDR1 is SGDLS, CDR2 YYNGEE, per germline.

This clone was seen only a few times. This chain links TRBV29-1 with TRBJ2-6; maybe TRBD2 (6 bases). With 6 bases removed from V and 0 bases from J, the gap between germline ends came to 12 bases. The CDR3 has 15 residues. Germline V gene data show CDR1 as SQVTM and CDR2 as ANQGSEA. CDR3 protein: CSVTGLISGANVLTF. DNA for the CDR3: TGCAGCGTGACGGGACTGATCTCTGGGGCCAACGTCCTGACTTTC. Full variable domain (outside the CDR3, taken from reference TRBV29-1 and TRBJ2-6): SAVISQKPSRDICQRGTSLTIQCQVDSQVTMMFWYRQQPGQSLTLIATANQGSEATYESGFVIDKFPISRPNLTFSTLTVSNMSPEDSSIYLCSVTGLISGANVLTFGAGSRLTVL.

J is TRBJ2-1 and V is TRBV24-1; TRBD1 agrees at 7 bases. The CDR3 contains 15 residues. CDR1 is KGHDR, CDR2 SFDVKD, per germline. V was pared by 6 bases and J by 2 bases, with 6 bases of the junction left unmatched. CDR3 amino acids: CATSHQGVPYNEQFF. The CDR3 nucleotides read TGTGCCACCAGTCATCAGGGGGTTCCCTACAATGAGCAGTTCTTC.

J is TRBJ1-5 and V is TRBV7-2; tentatively, D is TRBD1 (5 bases). CDR3 length: 15 residues. The ends were cut back, 1 base at V and 5 bases at J, with 12 bases in the middle. Per the germline V gene, CDR1 is SGHTA and CDR2 is FQGNSA. The CDR3 reads CASSLDAGIYQPQHF. The CDR3 DNA sequence: TGTGCCAGCAGCTTAGACGCAGGGATATATCAGCCCCAGCATTTT.

CDR3 DNA sequence: TGCGCCAGCAGCTTGGAAGGGGCCGGTCAGCCCCAGCATTTT. Translated, it gives CASSLEGAGQPQHF. The chain joins TRBV5-1 to TRBJ1-5; D possibly corresponds to TRBD1 (5 bases). Germline V gives CDR1 SGHRS, CDR2 YFSETQ. This CDR3 is built from 14 residues. Trimming removed 0 bases at V and 6 bases at J, with 10 bases between.

This clone was found once. The CDR3 DNA reads as TGTGCCAGCAGCGGACAGGGGTGGAACGAGCAGTACTTC. This gives the protein CASSGQGWNEQYF. The chain carries TRBV27 and TRBJ2-7; TRBD1 aligns across 9 bases. Per germline, CDR1 MNHEY and CDR2 SMNVEV (reference sequence). This CDR3 has 13 amino acids. Trimming cost V 6 bases and J 5 bases; bases outside gene matches: 5.

The chain is built from TRBV7-2 and TRBJ1-2; the D gene is possibly TRBD1 (6 bases). Per the germline V gene, CDR1 is SGHTA and CDR2 is FQGNSA. V shed 2 bases and J shed 6 bases, with 16 bases lying between them. The CDR3 extends over 15 amino acids. The chain's CDR3 is CASSLQPGHDDGYTF. Here the CDR3 DNA reads TGTGCCAGCAGCTTACAACCGGGACATGATGATGGCTACACCTTC. The full variable domain, its missing parts supplied by reference TRBV7-2 and TRBJ1-2, is GAGVSQSPSNKVTEKGKDVELRCDPISGHTALYWYRQSLGQGLEFLIYFQGNSAPDKSGLPSDRFSAERTGGSVSTLTIQRTQQEDSAVYLCASSLQPGHDDGYTFGSGTRLTVV.

The rearrangement uses TRBV7-2 and TRBJ2-5, with TRBD1 as a possible D gene (5 bases). The V gene's germline CDR1 is SGHTA and CDR2 FQGNSA. This CDR3 is 11 amino acids long. Trimming took 5 bases from V and 7 from J, leaving 8 bases between them. The DNA of the CDR3 is TGTGCCAGCAGCCTAAGGGGGACCCAGTACTTC. Its protein product is CASSLRGTQYF.